This T cell receptor (beta chain) originates from a study of human T cells and chemical hapten exposure. This CDR3 spans 16 amino acids. Between the trimmed V and J ends, which lost 1 base and 6 bases, there was a span of 19 bases. Single cDNA molecules in the library carried unique molecular identifiers attached during preparation. Using its own MiXCR run on the 5' RACE reads, TCRdb lists one record per CDR3 protein. Of some 78,000 distinct CDR3 sequences in the sample, roughly 8% are singletons; the top ten hold roughly 2.4%. This clonotype was counted only a few times. Before extraction, the whole blood was not fractionated, and total RNA was taken from it.

This chain connects TRBV23-1 to TRBJ2-7; tentative D call: TRBD2 (6 bases). TRBV23-1 falls under the ORF class, with uncertain function. The TCR sequence derives from a male donor in good health. For the CDR3, the DNA is TGCGCCAGCAGTCAATGGAGACTATTAGCGGTCCTCGAGCAGTACTTC. Its translation: CASSQWRLLAVLEQYF.